Listed here are 14 T cell receptor beta chains from one sample, sequenced in a study of cytomegalovirus exposure and HLA in healthy donors (TCRdb year 2017). Receptor libraries were prepared by the immunoSEQ multiplex PCR assay. For the multiplex PCR, a mixture combining 60 forward primers for TCR Vbeta segments and 13 reverse primers for TCR Jbeta segments was used. TCRdb provides this immuneACCESS table in a form limited to in-frame rearrangements. Some clones are lacking; in checked studies, under half of them reflect an unresolved V gene, and why the rest are absent is not known. Within this sample are around 190,000 clones, with about nine tenths of them counted one time only. About 1.1% of the sample comes from the top ten. Material for sequencing was PBMCs. Every receptor here comes from a boy aged 2-9 years in good health and CMV-seronegative.

The V gene is TRBV5-4, the J gene TRBJ2-5; 10 bases fit TRBD2. V shed 0 bases, J shed 4 bases, and the junction held 6 bases outside the gene matches. CDR3 length: 16 residues. In germline, CDR1 is SGHNT, CDR2 YYREEE (reference sequence). CDR3 sequence: CASSLGTAGGGETQYF. CDR3 sequence (DNA): TGTGCCAGCAGCTTGGGGACAGCGGGAGGGGGAGAGACCCAGTACTTC.

The chain employs TRBV27 and TRBJ2-7; perhaps TRBD2 as D (6 bases). This CDR3 region has 15 residues. V lost 3 bases and J lost 2, with 14 bases in between. The V gene's germline CDR1 is MNHEY and CDR2 SMNVEV (reference sequence). In nucleotides, the CDR3 is TGTGCCAGCAGTTTGAGGGTGGAGGGTCCCTACGAGCAGTACTTC. Protein sequence: CASSLRVEGPYEQYF.

The chain carries TRBV11-2 and TRBJ2-7; D possibly corresponds to TRBD2 (6 bases). The germline CDR1 and CDR2 sequences are SGHAT and FQNNGV. The CDR3 covers 14 residues. V shed 5 bases and J shed 3 bases, with 14 bases lying between them. The CDR3 is CASSGDGGYYEQYF. The DNA of the CDR3 is TGTGCCAGCAGCGGCGACGGGGGTTACTACGAGCAGTACTTC.

The V call is TRBV5-1, the J call TRBJ1-1; TRBD1 might be the D (6 bases). Germline CDR1 reads SGHRS; CDR2 reads YFSETQ. The CDR3 has 12 residues. Trimming removed 4 bases at V and 10 bases at J, with 14 bases between. In DNA form, the CDR3 reads TGCGCCAGCAGCGCAGACAGGTTCCCAGCTTTCTTT. Residues: CASSADRFPAFF.

The gene calls are TRBV19 and TRBJ2-1; a possible D gene is TRBD2 (5 bases). The CDR3 totals 17 residues. With 0 bases removed from V and 7 bases from J, the gap between germline ends came to 19 bases. Germline CDR1 and CDR2: LNHDA and SQIVND (reference sequence). The CDR3 nucleotides read TGTGCCAGTAGTATAGATCAGAGGTTAGCGAGACGGAATGAGCAGTTCTTC. Translated: CASSIDQRLARRNEQFF. Variable domain in full (rest from reference TRBV19 and TRBJ2-1): DGGITQSPKYLFRKEGQNVTLSCEQNLNHDAMYWYRQDPGQGLRLIYYSQIVNDFQKGDIAEGYSVSREKKESFPLTVTSAQKNPTAFYLCASSIDQRLARRNEQFFGPGTRLTVL.

The V and J genes are TRBV30 and TRBJ2-4, with 7 bases that match TRBD2. This CDR3 spans 15 amino acids. Germline V gives CDR1 GTSNPN, CDR2 SVGIG (reference sequence). V shed 5 bases and J 8 bases; nucleotides not matched to a gene: 15. In nucleotides, the CDR3 is TGTGCCTGGGGGAGGGCCGGACTTTCGGAGGACATTCAGTACTTC. It is translated as CAWGRAGLSEDIQYF.

The chain uses TRBV5-5 and TRBJ1-1; unclear D gene. This CDR3 has 16 amino acids. Trimming stripped 3 bases from V and 0 bases from J, with 15 bases between. Germline CDR1 is SGHKS and CDR2 is YYEKEE (reference sequence). Here the CDR3 DNA reads TGTGCCAGCAGCTCAGTACATGAGGCGATGAACACTGAAGCTTTCTTT. Encoded protein: CASSSVHEAMNTEAFF.

The rearrangement joins TRBV5-6 to TRBJ2-1, with TRBD2 matching 7 bases. CDR1 and CDR2 (germline): SGHDT, YYEEEE. CDR3 length: 16 residues. Trimming took 6 bases from V and 1 from J; bases not matched to a gene: 10. CDR3 nucleotide sequence: TGTGCCAGCATTCCCCCTGGCGGGGGTTCCTACAATGAGCAGTTCTTC. This sequence encodes CASIPPGGGSYNEQFF.

The sample holds a few counts of this clone. The chain carries TRBV10-3 and TRBJ1-1; D not certain. V shed 0 bases and J shed 6 bases, with 8 bases lying between them. The CDR3 is made up of 13 amino acids. Germline CDR1 and CDR2: ENHRY and SYGVKD. In DNA, the CDR3 is TGTGCCATCAGTGAGTCGCCACGAGCTGAAGCTTTCTTT. Protein sequence: CAISESPRAEAFF.

The chain links TRBV5-6 to TRBJ2-1; D gene ambiguous. The CDR3 contains 12 residues. Germline values: CDR1 SGHDT, CDR2 YYEEEE. Trimming left V 3 bases short and J 6 bases short, with 7 bases between. The CDR3 region has the DNA TGTGCCAGCAGCTCCCGGTTCAATGAGCAGTTCTTC. Translated, it gives CASSSRFNEQFF.

V usage is TRBV9 and J usage is TRBJ1-2; 9 nucleotides agree with TRBD1. Germline values: CDR1 SGDLS, CDR2 YYNGEE. V trimming: 6 bases; J trimming: 11 bases; junction bases outside the gene matches: 17. The CDR3 contains 15 residues. The CDR3 DNA sequence: TGTGCCAGCACCCAACCGGGACAGGGATTCGGTTCTTACACCTTC. Translation gives CASTQPGQGFGSYTF.

This chain links TRBV5-1 with TRBJ2-3; TRBD2 matches 12 bases. Germline assignment: CDR1 SGHRS and CDR2 YFSETQ. V shed 4 bases, J shed 0 bases, and the junction held 15 bases outside the gene matches. This CDR3 has 20 amino acids. CDR3 protein: CASSALLAGGPAESTDTQYF. For the CDR3, the DNA is TGCGCCAGCAGCGCCCTACTAGCGGGGGGCCCCGCCGAAAGCACAGATACGCAGTATTTT.

The chain is built from TRBV19 and TRBJ2-3; 7 bases align to TRBD2. V shed 5 bases and J 1 base; nucleotides not matched to a gene: 6. This CDR3 has 15 residues. Germline V gene data show CDR1 as LNHDA and CDR2 as SQIVND (reference sequence). The CDR3 DNA reads as TGTGCCAGTAGTTATCGGGGGGATGGCACAGATACGCAGTATTTT. It codes for CASSYRGDGTDTQYF.

CDR3 loop: CASSSLRATVNEQFF. DNA of the CDR3: TGTGCCAGCAGTTCCCTGCGGGCTACGGTGAATGAGCAGTTCTTC. This sequence joins TRBV28 and TRBJ2-1, with a tentative D call TRBD2 (5 bases). The V end was cut by 4 bases, the J end by 7 bases, with 17 bases between. The germline V gene encodes CDR1 MDHEN and CDR2 SYDVKM. CDR3 size: 15 residues.